This TCR beta chain was sequenced for a study of T cell responses to AZD1222 COVID-19 vaccine. Study-wide results and caveats: Dominant CD4 TCR responses targeted spike regions 160-218 and 743-854. It should be noted that donors were predominantly white British and more often female, and clonal diversity was possibly underestimated. Repertoire samples came only from after the peak T cell response. With two AZD1222 doses given, Spike-specific TCR breadth and depth both rose.

About this clone itself: Antigen specificity is unknown.

The data were produced by immunoSEQ multiplex PCR, yet TCRdb's version contains in-frame clones alone and is incomplete. The data show around 130,000 clones, about 91% seen once. Germline CDR1 and CDR2: MNHEY and SVGAGI. The V segment lost 9 bases and the J segment 10 bases; nucleotides outside the gene matches: 7. This CDR3 contains 13 residues. The sequence was collected from an adult in good health. The sample was peripheral blood, taken on day 0 of AZD1222 vaccination. V gene TRBV6-5 combines with J gene TRBJ2-7, with 15 positions matching TRBD2. Here the CDR3 DNA reads TGTGCCAGTTCTGGACTAGCGGGAGGGCGACAGTACTTC. Translated: CASSGLAGGRQYF.